These 13 T cell receptor beta chains were all obtained from the same sample, sequenced in a study of T cell clonality in common variable immunodeficiency. The study, taken as a whole, reports: Common variable immunodeficiency TCR beta sequences reportedly had fewer deletions and N-nucleotide insertions.

The method was immunoSEQ multiplex PCR; TCRdb's version includes in-frame clones alone and lacks a portion of them. The sample contains some 11,000 clones, none of them singletons. These receptors have no identified antigens. Sequenced input: peripheral blood mononuclear cells. Receptors originate from a human donor with common variable immunodeficiency.

This clone has just a few counts. From the germline J gene comes the end of the CDR3, since the read stops 3 residues before it. This chain links TRBV7-9 with TRBJ2-7; a weak D match, TRBD2 (7 bases). This CDR3 is 15 amino acids long. V gave up 6 bases and J gave up 2 bases, with 17 bases separating them. The V gene's germline CDR1 is SEHNR and CDR2 FQNEAQ (reference sequence). CDR3 DNA, as far as it was read: TGTGCCAGCAGTCTGGGTGGCGGGGGCCCCTACGAG. This translates into CASSLGGGGPYE. The entire CDR3 reads CASSLGGGGPYEQYF.

This clone was counted only a few times. The CDR3 sequence: CASSWDRGNYGYTF. The DNA read from the CDR3 is TGTGCCAGCAGCTGGGACAGGGGAAACTATGGC. The J gene is TRBJ1-2, the V gene TRBV7-9; TRBD1 matches 10 bases. The read finishes 3 residues shy of the CDR3 end, and the germline J gene is used to complete it. V trimming: 4 bases; J trimming: 2 bases; junction bases outside the gene matches: 1. CDR1 and CDR2 from the germline V gene are SEHNR and FQNEAQ (reference sequence). The length of the CDR3 is 14 residues. Complete variable domain (other parts from reference TRBV7-9 and TRBJ1-2): DTGVSQNPRHKITKRGQNVTFRCDPISEHNRLYWYRQTLGQGPEFLTYFQNEAQLEKSRLLSDRFSAERPKGSFSTLEIQRTEQGDSAMYLCASSWDRGNYGYTFGSGTRLTVV.

With respect to this clone: The read falls 3 residues short of the CDR3 end, and the missing part is taken from the germline J gene. V usage is TRBV7-3 and J usage is TRBJ2-3; the match to TRBD2 covers 10 bases. CDR3 size: 16 residues. The germline V gene has CDR1 SGHTA and CDR2 FQGTGA. V lost 2 bases to trimming and J lost 3 bases; unmatched junction nucleotides: 5. CDR3 protein: CASSLGSGGTTDTQYF. CDR3 bases read: TGTGCCAGCAGCTTAGGTAGCGGGGGGACGACAGATACG.

This clone was found a few times. The sequenced fragment ends 3 residues before the CDR3 boundary, so the rest is inferred from the germline J gene. This chain joins TRBV19 and TRBJ1-2, with D unresolved. Germline V gene data show CDR1 as LNHDA and CDR2 as SQIVND (reference sequence). This CDR3 contains 12 residues. Trimming shortened V by 4 bases and J by 7 bases, and 10 bases separated the two germline ends. The part of the CDR3 DNA that was read is TGTGCCAGTAGTACGAACAGCCTTGGC. The encoded protein is CASSTNSLG. The entire CDR3 sequence reads CASSTNSLGYTF.

The table lists this clone with a few counts. The CDR3 extends 3 residues past the end of the read, so its final part is completed from the germline J gene. The chain has TRBV18 and TRBJ1-1, with TRBD1 identical over 8 bases. Germline CDR1 and CDR2: KGHSH and LQKENI. The CDR3 is 12 residues long. The sequenced CDR3 bases are TGTGCCAGCTCACCAGAAGGACAGGGA. It codes for CASSPEGQG. The whole CDR3 region reads CASSPEGQGAFF.

This clone was recorded a few times. The read comes to an end 3 residues before the CDR3 does, leaving the germline J gene to fill in the end. The V and J genes are TRBV2 and TRBJ1-5; TRBD1 matches at 9 bases. CDR3 length: 15 residues. V shed 7 bases and J 0 bases; nucleotides not matched to a gene: 4. Germline lookup yields CDR1 SNHLY and CDR2 FYNNEI. The part of the CDR3 DNA that was read is TGTGCCAGCACCGGGGACAGGGTTAGCAATCAGCCC. The encoded protein is CASTGDRVSNQP. The CDR3 in its entirety is CASTGDRVSNQPQHF.

This clone was counted between two and nine times. The CDR3 end lies 3 residues beyond the end of the read and is filled in from the germline J gene. The gene calls are TRBV20-1 and TRBJ1-5, with 9 bases fitting TRBD1. After removal of 6 bases from V and 0 bases from J, the junction contained 3 bases not matched to a gene. The V gene's germline CDR1 is DFQATT and CDR2 SNEGSKA (reference sequence). The CDR3 contains 14 residues. The CDR3 loop is CSAWTGDSNQPQHF. The DNA read from the CDR3 is TGCAGTGCCTGGACAGGGGATAGCAATCAGCCC.

As for this clone: The CDR3 goes on 3 residues after the read ends, and that part is filled in from the germline J gene. This rearrangement joins TRBV2 to TRBJ2-5, with 8 bases that match TRBD2. The length of the CDR3 is 15 residues. Germline V gene sequence: CDR1 SNHLY, CDR2 FYNNEI. V shed 10 bases, J shed 3 bases, and the junction held 13 bases outside the gene matches. The sequenced part of the CDR3 DNA is TGTGCCAACCGGGGGGGCGAGTATGGAGAAGAGACC. Translating gives CANRGGEYGEET. The entire CDR3 is CANRGGEYGEETQYF.

This clone was seen only a few times. The read comes to an end 3 residues before the CDR3 does, leaving the germline J gene to fill in the end. This sequence joins TRBV30 and TRBJ1-5; D not resolved. Per germline, CDR1 GTSNPN and CDR2 SVGIG (reference sequence). The CDR3 covers 18 residues. V was pared by 4 bases and J by 0 bases, with 22 bases between. The CDR3 reads CAWTNGPIGFYSNQPQHF. CDR3 bases read: TGTGCCTGGACGAACGGCCCTATAGGGTTCTATAGCAATCAGCCC.

Regarding this clone: The CDR3 end is not reached by the read, which stops 3 residues before it; the germline J gene fills it in. This chain links TRBV19 with TRBJ1-2; 7 bases line up with TRBD1. Unmatched junction bases numbered 12, after V lost 5 bases and J lost 6 bases. From germline, CDR1 is LNHDA and CDR2 SQIVND (reference sequence). There are 15 residues in the CDR3. CDR3 in amino acids: CASSAHSGTANGYTF. CDR3 DNA (partial): TGTGCCAGTAGTGCACACTCCGGGACAGCAAATGGC.

This clone was observed a few times. The CDR3 DNA, read in part, is TGTGCCAGCTCACCGACGGACAGGGCCCTCTCTGGGGCCAACGTC. This sequence encodes CASSPTDRALSGANV. The entire CDR3 protein reads CASSPTDRALSGANVLTF. V gene TRBV18 combines with J gene TRBJ2-6; 8 bases are shared with TRBD1. The CDR3 end falls 3 residues outside the read, so it is completed with the germline J gene. Germline trimming cut 3 bases from V and 0 bases from J; bases unmatched to any gene: 7. The CDR3 is 18 residues long. The germline CDR1 and CDR2 sequences are KGHSH and LQKENI. The whole variable domain, filled in from reference TRBV18 and TRBJ2-6, reads NAGVMQNPRHLVRRRGQEARLRCSPMKGHSHVYWYRQLPEEGLKFMVYLQKENIIDESGMPKERFSAEFPKEGPSILRIQQVVRGDSAAYFCASSPTDRALSGANVLTFGAGSRLTVL.

Regarding this clone: The CDR3 is cut off 3 residues early in the read; its end comes from the germline J gene. This sequence joins TRBV29-1 and TRBJ2-5, with TRBD2 matching over 10 bases. Germline assignment: CDR1 SQVTM and CDR2 ANQGSEA. The CDR3 is 14 amino acids. The V and J ends lost 4 bases and 5 bases, in that order; junction bases with no gene match: 7. CDR3 sequence: CSVGAGGTLETQYF. The DNA read from the CDR3 is TGCAGCGTTGGAGCGGGGGGGACCTTGGAGACC.

In its sample, this clone is medium-sized. The observed sequence ends 3 residues before the CDR3 terminus, with the missing tail filled in from the germline J gene. The chain has TRBV7-3 and TRBJ2-1, with 10 positions matching TRBD2. Germline loops: CDR1 SGHTA, CDR2 FQGTGA. The CDR3 runs to 17 residues. The V and J ends lost 4 bases and 0 bases, in that order; junction bases with no gene match: 6. The part of the CDR3 DNA that was read is TGTGCCAGCAGCTCTTTAGCGGGGGGCAGCTCCTACAATGAG. Translated, it gives CASSSLAGGSSYNE. The full CDR3 protein reads CASSSLAGGSSYNEQFF.